The 5 T cell receptor beta chains listed next were all sequenced from one sample in a study of CD8 T cells in ankylosing spondylitis. From the 5' RACE reads, TCRdb called clonotypes with MiXCR, one entry per CDR3 protein. This sample has about 190,000 distinct CDR3 sequences, with under 15% found just once. The sequencing sample was made of blood, either unsorted or a sorted T cell fraction (not recorded which). These receptors all stem from a female donor with ankylosing spondylitis or in good health (not recorded which).

This clonotype was observed a few times. This chain links TRBV5-1 with TRBJ2-3; 9 bases are a match to TRBD1. CDR1 is SGHRS, CDR2 YFSETQ, per germline. V shed 5 bases and J 2 bases; nucleotides not matched to a gene: 12. This CDR3 is 17 amino acids long. The CDR3 loop reads CASSDSLQGAVTDTQYF. The CDR3 region has the DNA TGCGCCAGCAGTGATTCTCTACAGGGGGCTGTCACAGATACGCAGTATTTT.

This clonotype was found many times. V gene TRBV5-1 combines with J gene TRBJ2-2; 10 positions match TRBD2. Germline V gene lookup returns CDR1 SGHRS and CDR2 YFSETQ. The CDR3 sequence is 17 residues long. V trimming: 3 bases; J trimming: 1 base; junction bases outside the gene matches: 6. In DNA form, the CDR3 reads TGCGCCAGCAGCTCTCTAGCGGGAGCGGGGAACACCGGGGAGCTGTTTTTT. It encodes CASSSLAGAGNTGELFF. Drawing the rest from reference TRBV5-1 and TRBJ2-2, the complete variable domain is KAGVTQTPRYLIKTRGQQVTLSCSPISGHRSVSWYQQTPGQGLQFLFEYFSETQRNKGNFPGRFSGRQFSNSRSEMNVSTLELGDSALYLCASSSLAGAGNTGELFFGEGSRLTVL.

This clonotype was seen repeatedly, ten times or more. The rearrangement uses TRBV5-1 and TRBJ2-7, with 10 bases lining up with TRBD1. CDR1 is SGHRS and CDR2 is YFSETQ in the germline V gene. CDR3 length: 15 residues. Trimming removed 4 bases from V and 2 bases from J; junction bases left unmatched: 6. CDR3 in amino acids: CASSTGQGVAYEQYF. The DNA for the CDR3 is TGCGCCAGCAGCACAGGACAGGGGGTAGCCTACGAGCAGTACTTC. The full variable domain, in which reference TRBV5-1 and TRBJ2-7 provide the parts outside the CDR3, is KAGVTQTPRYLIKTRGQQVTLSCSPISGHRSVSWYQQTPGQGLQFLFEYFSETQRNKGNFPGRFSGRQFSNSRSEMNVSTLELGDSALYLCASSTGQGVAYEQYFGPGTRLTVT.

Concerning this clonotype: A junction boundary mismatches the germline segment, possibly from a read error. DNA for the CDR3: TGTACCAGCAGTTTGGTTTCTTACAGGCGGTGGGGCACAGATACGCAGTATTTT. This encodes CTSSLVSYRRWGTDTQYF. The chain has TRBV12-3 or TRBV12-4 and TRBJ2-3; the D gene is possibly TRBD1 (5 bases). The CDR3 totals 18 residues.

With regard to this clonotype: Possible read error: a much larger clone is one base away. The chain employs TRBV2 and TRBJ2-3, with a weak D call TRBD1 (5 bases). Germline CDR1 and CDR2: SNHLY and FYNNEI. The CDR3 length is 14 residues. Between the trimmed V and J ends, which lost 10 bases and 3 bases, there was a span of 17 bases. DNA of the CDR3: TGTGCCAACACCCTTGGGGCCCTTACAGATACGCAGTATTTT. Translation: CANTLGALTDTQYF.